Listed below are T cell receptor beta chains from one sample, sequenced in a study of metastatic and nonmetastatic thyroid tumors. With MiXCR, TCRdb reprocessed the PCR reads. The repertoire includes about 15,000 clones, about 32% of them detected once, and approximately 10% sits in the top ten. Sequences were obtained from tumor tissue. Receptors originate from a male donor with papillary thyroid cancer or a benign thyroid nodule (not recorded which). Some clones in this sample may be carry-over from other donors' samples. Each CDR3 is given with its conserved first and last residue. A D gene is named only where the DNA matches it firmly. Clone size is not always given. Where it is, it says once, few, many or a class for expanded clones.

>TRBV9|TRBJ2-1|many|-
CASSVANLEPYNEQFF
TGTGCCAGCAGCGTAGCAAACTTAGAACCTTACAATGAGCAGTTCTTC
>TRBV20-1|TRBJ1-1|-|-
CSSGGHSNTEACF
TGCAGTTCCGGAGGACATTCGAACACTGAAGCTTGCTTT
>TRBV11-3|TRBJ2-7|-|-
CASSLEWFPYEQYF
TGTGCCAGCAGCTTAGAGTGGTTCCCCTACGAGCAGTACTTC
>TRBV7-2|TRBJ2-3|many|-
CASSLSYLETDTQYF
TGTGCCAGCAGCTTATCCTATCTAGAGACAGATACGCAGTATTTT
>TRBV28|TRBJ2-7|few|TRBD1
CASWDRARYEQYF
TGTGCCAGCTGGGACAGGGCCAGATACGAGCAGTACTTC
>TRBV11-2|TRBJ1-5|many|-
CASSLMGAGSNQPQHF
TGTGCCAGCAGCTTAATGGGGGCGGGTAGCAATCAGCCCCAGCATTTT
>TRBV2|TRBJ1-1|large|TRBD1
CASSARTGMNTEAFF
TGTGCCAGCAGTGCCCGGACAGGGATGAACACTGAAGCTTTCTTT
>TRBV14|TRBJ1-3|once|-
CASSWGISSGNTIYF
TGTGCCAGCAGCTGGGGGATTAGCTCTGGAAACACCATATATTTT
>TRBV11-2|TRBJ2-7|many|TRBD2
CASSFRLAGEYEQYF
TGTGCCAGCAGCTTTAGACTAGCGGGGGAGTACGAGCAGTACTTC
>TRBV9|TRBJ2-7|-|TRBD2
CASSFERGVYEQYF
TGTGCCAGCAGCTTCGAGCGGGGGGTCTACGAGCAGTACTTC
>TRBV6-5|TRBJ1-2|few|TRBD1
CASSSYRDSAPNYGYTF
TGTGCCAGCAGTTCTTACCGGGACAGTGCGCCTAACTATGGCTACACCTTC
>TRBV12-3/TRBV12-4|TRBJ2-3|few|TRBD2
CASSSISGRRADTQYF
TGTGCCAGCAGTTCCATTAGCGGGAGAAGGGCAGATACGCAGTATTTT
>TRBV18|TRBJ1-1|many|-
CASSPPGVRNTEAFF
TGTGCCAGCTCACCACCCGGAGTGAGGAACACTGAAGCTTTCTTT
>TRBV11-2|TRBJ2-7|medium-sized|-
CASSSPRQVPSYEQYF
TGTGCCAGCAGCTCCCCGCGACAGGTCCCGTCCTACGAGCAGTACTTC
>TRBV24-1|TRBJ1-2|once|TRBD1
CATSDPGQDYVGYGYPF
TGTGCCACCAGTGACCCGGGACAGGACTATGTTGGCTATGGCTACCCCTTC
>TRBV6-1|TRBJ2-7|few|-
CASSEVTTYYQYF
TGTGCCAGCAGTGAAGTCACGACCTACTATCAGTACTTC
>TRBV28|TRBJ2-1|medium-sized|-
CASSLLAGGRGGNEQFF
TGTGCCAGCAGTTTATTGGCCGGGGGGCGCGGGGGCAATGAGCAGTTCTTC
>TRBV27|TRBJ2-3|many|-
CASSLSVASTDTQYF
TGTGCCAGCAGTTTATCTGTTGCTAGCACAGATACGCAGTATTTT
>TRBV11-2|TRBJ1-3|-|-
CASSYNPGRIIGNTIYF
TGTGCCAGCAGTTACAACCCGGGACGTATTATTGGAAACACCATATATTTT
>TRBV24-1|TRBJ2-5|many|TRBD1
CATSDSTGTETQYF
TGTGCCACCAGTGATTCGACAGGGACAGAGACCCAGTACTTC
>TRBV10-1|TRBJ2-3|many|-
CASSAVTGLVTDTQYF
TGCGCCAGCTCCGCCGTGACAGGTTTAGTTACAGATACGCAGTATTTT
>TRBV5-5|TRBJ1-2|many|-
CASSLQAFARYGYTF
TGTGCCAGCAGCCTTCAGGCGTTTGCGCGCTATGGCTACACCTTC
>TRBV11-2|TRBJ2-7|many|-
CASSQGRDEQYF
TGTGCCAGCAGCCAAGGCAGGGACGAGCAGTACTTC
>TRBV2|TRBJ2-5|-|-
CASSESVGQETQYF
TGTGCCAGCAGTGAATCAGTGGGGCAAGAGACCCAGTACTTC
>TRBV30|TRBJ2-7|medium-sized|TRBD1
CAWSGDSQYYEQYF
TGTGCCTGGAGTGGGGACAGCCAGTACTACGAGCAGTACTTC
>TRBV24-1|TRBJ2-5|many|-
CATAGHVGETQYF
TGTGCCACCGCGGGACATGTTGGGGAGACCCAGTACTTC
>TRBV4-3|TRBJ1-3|few|TRBD1
CASSQDRTSSGNTIYF
TGCGCCAGCAGTCAGGACAGGACCAGCTCTGGAAACACCATATATTTT
>TRBV20-1|TRBJ2-2|-|-
CSAGRTRAVELFF
TGCAGTGCCGGGCGTACGAGGGCCGTGGAGCTTTTTTTT
>TRBV20-1|TRBJ1-4|many|TRBD1
CSARDPDRGFF
TGCAGTGCTAGAGATCCGGACAGGGGGTTTTTT